Below, 28 T cell receptor beta chains from the same sample are listed, as sequenced in a study of T-cell reconstitution after alpha-beta-depleted transplantation in children. As it was prepared, the TCRbeta library received unique molecular identifiers. TCRdb independently ran MiXCR on the PCR reads; one entry per CDR3 protein. This sample has approximately 270,000 distinct CDR3 sequences, with approximately 24% found just once. The sample was PBMCs, mostly from graft donor cells, taken 360 days after TCRalphabeta/CD19-depleted stem cell transplant. These receptors originate from a female patient aged 2 to 10 who had a stem cell transplant for congenital amegakaryocytic thrombocytopenia, so the T cells may come from the graft donor.

This clonotype was counted ten times or more. This rearrangement joins TRBV7-8 to TRBJ2-5, with a weak D call TRBD2 (5 bases). The germline V and J ends were trimmed by 5 bases and 7 bases, with 20 bases remaining between them. This CDR3 has 15 residues. Germline assignment: CDR1 SGHVS and CDR2 FQNEAQ. The CDR3 sequence: CASSHGIISMGTQYF. CDR3 bases: TGTGCCAGCAGCCACGGGATAATCTCCATGGGGACCCAGTACTTC.

This CDR3 is CASGYSNQPQHF. The CDR3 DNA reads as TGTGCCAGCGGGTATAGCAATCAGCCCCAGCATTTT. This rearrangement joins TRBV12-3 or TRBV12-4 to TRBJ1-5, with D hard to call. V was pared by 8 bases and J by 0 bases, with 5 bases between. This CDR3 has 12 residues.

This clonotype has just a few counts. V usage is TRBV12-3 or TRBV12-4 and J usage is TRBJ2-7, with D possibly TRBD1 on 5 matching bases. CDR3 length equals 11 residues. The V end lost 5 bases, the J end lost 12 bases, and 14 bases lay between the germline ends. The CDR3 sequence: CASSKKTDLYF. CDR3 bases: TGTGCCAGCAGTAAGAAGACAGACCTGTACTTC.

This clonotype was detected a few times. V usage is TRBV12-3 or TRBV12-4 and J usage is TRBJ1-5, with 9 bases matching TRBD1. The CDR3 extends over 17 amino acids. The J segment lost 0 bases and the V segment lost 6 bases, leaving 9 bases of the junction unmatched. The DNA for the CDR3 is TGTGCCAGCAGCGCCCGGACAGGGGTCTATAGCAATCAGCCCCAGCATTTT. Translating gives CASSARTGVYSNQPQHF.

This clonotype turned up a few times. The J gene is TRBJ1-5, the V gene TRBV5-1, with 7 bases lining up with TRBD1. The CDR3 extends over 13 amino acids. CDR1 is SGHRS, CDR2 YFSETQ, per germline. J was trimmed by 5 bases and V by 1 base; bases with no gene match: 0. The DNA for the CDR3 is TGCGCCAGCAGCTTGCAGGGGGATCAGCCCCAGCATTTT. It translates to CASSLQGDQPQHF.

This clonotype has a count of ten or more. The rearrangement joins TRBV12-3 or TRBV12-4 to TRBJ2-7; D is unresolved. CDR3 size: 12 residues. V lost 1 base and J 3 bases, leaving 4 bases between the germline ends. CDR3 nucleotides: TGTGCCAGCAGTTTAGAAGTCTACGAGCAGTACTTC. Translated: CASSLEVYEQYF.

The chain combines TRBV4-1 with TRBJ2-1; D gene unclear. From germline, CDR1 is MGHRA and CDR2 YSYEKL. This CDR3 has 17 amino acids. V was trimmed by 4 bases and J by 5 bases, leaving 21 bases between them. The DNA of the CDR3 is TGCGCCAGCAGCCCAAGAATAGGAGAATTGCGAGACAATGAGCAGTTCTTC. This sequence encodes CASSPRIGELRDNEQFF.

This clonotype was counted ten times or more. V and J are TRBV4-1 and TRBJ1-1; possible D gene TRBD1, 5 bases. Germline CDR1 MGHRA, CDR2 YSYEKL. Trimming took 4 bases from V and 1 from J, leaving 16 bases between them. The CDR3 contains 16 residues. CDR3 DNA: TGCGCCAGCAGCCCCCTAATTAGCCAGGGGAACACTGAAGCTTTCTTT. Encoded protein: CASSPLISQGNTEAFF.

The V and J genes are TRBV28 and TRBJ2-7, with 13 bases lining up with TRBD2. This CDR3 contains 17 residues. The J segment lost 3 bases and the V segment lost 6 bases, leaving 11 bases of the junction unmatched. Looked up from germline, CDR1 is MDHEN and CDR2 is SYDVKM. The CDR3 loop is CASSEPGLAGFRYEQYF. CDR3 nucleotides: TGTGCCAGCAGCGAACCGGGACTAGCGGGGTTTCGCTACGAGCAGTACTTC.

The chain joins TRBV20-1 to TRBJ2-2; D is perhaps TRBD1 (6 bases). Trimming took 0 bases from V and 0 from J, leaving 11 bases between them. The CDR3 sequence is 16 residues long. The germline gives CDR1 DFQATT, CDR2 SNEGSKA (reference sequence). The DNA for the CDR3 is TGCAGTGCTAGAGACCGGGGACATTCGAACACCGGGGAGCTGTTTTTT. Translating gives CSARDRGHSNTGELFF.

The gene calls are TRBV30 and TRBJ1-4; TRBD1 might be the D (6 bases). Between the trimmed V and J ends, which lost 3 bases and 8 bases, there was a span of 10 bases. This CDR3 comprises 12 residues. The germline CDR1 and CDR2 sequences are GTSNPN and SVGIG (reference sequence). The CDR3 reads CAWSGDREKLFF. DNA for the CDR3: TGTGCCTGGAGCGGCGACAGGGAAAAACTGTTTTTT.

The chain is built from TRBV3-1 and TRBJ2-3; TRBD2 matches at 15 bases. CDR1 and CDR2 (germline): LGHDT, YNNKEL (reference sequence). V lost 3 bases and J lost 0; bases outside the gene matches: 1. CDR3 length: 17 amino acids. DNA of the CDR3: TGTGCCAGCAGCCAGGGGACTAGCGGGGGGAGCACAGATACGCAGTATTTT. Amino acid sequence: CASSQGTSGGSTDTQYF.

The chain employs TRBV9 and TRBJ2-5; 9 bases align to TRBD2. The germline gives CDR1 SGDLS, CDR2 YYNGEE. The CDR3 loop spans 15 amino acids. V shed 3 bases and J 4 bases; nucleotides not matched to a gene: 7. As DNA, the CDR3 is TGTGCCAGCAGCGAGAGCGGGAGGAACGCAGAGACCCAGTACTTC. Translated: CASSESGRNAETQYF.

The chain combines TRBV15 with TRBJ2-7, with D perhaps being TRBD1 or TRBD2 (6 bases each). The CDR3 consists of 15 residues. V was trimmed by 0 bases and J by 3 bases, leaving 12 bases between them. Germline V gene lookup returns CDR1 LNHNV and CDR2 YYDKDF (reference sequence). The CDR3: CATSRERGGHYEQYF. The CDR3 nucleotides read TGTGCCACCAGCAGAGAACGAGGGGGGCACTACGAGCAGTACTTC.

This clonotype was recorded a few times. The rearrangement uses TRBV27 and TRBJ1-1; 8 positions match TRBD1. Losses at the gene ends were 5 bases for V and 4 bases for J; bases not matched to a gene: 9. The germline CDR1 and CDR2 sequences are MNHEY and SMNVEV (reference sequence). This CDR3 spans 15 amino acids. CDR3 nucleotide sequence: TGTGCCAGCAGTAGATCAGGGGGCCGGGTCACTGAAGCTTTCTTT. As protein: CASSRSGGRVTEAFF.

CDR3 DNA: TGTGCCAGCAGAAAGAGGGGGCTCGGTGTCACCGGGGAGCTGTTTTTT. It translates to CASRKRGLGVTGELFF. The chain uses TRBV5-6 and TRBJ2-2; TRBD1 agrees at 7 bases. The CDR3 spans 16 residues. The junction had 11 bases not matched to a gene; V was cut back by 5 bases and J by 4 bases. CDR1 and CDR2 from the germline V gene are SGHDT and YYEEEE.

The rearrangement uses TRBV3-1 and TRBJ2-1; 12 positions match TRBD2. Germline loops: CDR1 LGHDT, CDR2 YNNKEL (reference sequence). This CDR3 has 17 amino acids. J was trimmed by 7 bases and V by 10 bases; bases with no gene match: 17. In DNA, the CDR3 is TGTGCCACCACCCAAGATCTAGCGGGAGGGCCGAGGAATGAGCAGTTCTTC. This translates into CATTQDLAGGPRNEQFF.

This clonotype has only a few counts. V gene TRBV7-2 combines with J gene TRBJ1-1, with 9 bases that match TRBD1. Germline CDR1 reads SGHTA; CDR2 reads FQGNSA. The CDR3 consists of 15 residues. V was pared by 2 bases and J by 5 bases, with 6 bases of the junction left unmatched. Here the CDR3 DNA reads TGTGCCAGCAGCTTAAGGGGACAGGGAGAAACTGAAGCTTTCTTT. As protein: CASSLRGQGETEAFF.

The rearrangement joins TRBV7-2 to TRBJ1-1; D is ambiguous. The CDR3 has 13 amino acids. The germline V and J ends were trimmed by 1 base and 7 bases, with 10 bases remaining between them. Germline V lookup: CDR1 SGHTA, CDR2 FQGNSA. CDR3 in amino acids: CASSLGGYGEAFF. In nucleotides, the CDR3 is TGTGCCAGCAGCTTAGGAGGGTACGGTGAAGCTTTCTTT.

The chain carries TRBV12-3 or TRBV12-4 and TRBJ2-3; D remains ambiguous. The CDR3 has 13 residues. Trimming took 3 bases from V and 6 from J, leaving 10 bases between them. CDR3: CASSFSVGDTQYF. In DNA, the CDR3 is TGTGCCAGCAGTTTCTCGGTGGGGGATACGCAGTATTTT.

This clonotype has at least ten counts. The V call is TRBV4-1, the J call TRBJ1-3; D not resolved. V was pared by 0 bases and J by 0 bases, with 12 bases between. The germline V gene has CDR1 MGHRA and CDR2 YSYEKL. This CDR3 has 17 residues. The CDR3 DNA reads as TGCGCCAGCAGCCAAGAGAGTAGTTGGGACTCTGGAAACACCATATATTTT. Protein: CASSQESSWDSGNTIYF.

This clonotype showed up just a few times. Here the CDR3 reads CATSRDPTGTGEGEQYF. The CDR3 DNA follows: TGTGCCACCAGCAGAGACCCCACCGGGACAGGGGAAGGGGAGCAGTACTTC. The gene calls are TRBV15 and TRBJ2-7; the match to TRBD1 covers 10 bases. This CDR3 region has 17 residues. V trimming: 0 bases; J trimming: 7 bases; junction bases outside the gene matches: 12. CDR1 and CDR2 from the germline V gene are LNHNV and YYDKDF (reference sequence).

This clonotype was observed a few times. Written as DNA, the CDR3 is TGTGCCAGCAGCTTCGGACTGCCGGGGGTCGAGCAGTACTTC. This codes for CASSFGLPGVEQYF. The chain couples TRBV5-6 to TRBJ2-7; D is perhaps TRBD2 (6 bases). V lost 2 bases and J 6 bases, leaving 15 bases between the germline ends. Germline assignment: CDR1 SGHDT and CDR2 YYEEEE. The CDR3 length is 14 residues.

V is TRBV12-3 or TRBV12-4 and J is TRBJ2-3, with 8 bases lining up with TRBD2. The CDR3 is made up of 16 amino acids. V shed 6 bases and J 10 bases; nucleotides not matched to a gene: 18. In DNA, the CDR3 is TGTGCCAGCAGCCAAGATAGCGGGAACCCCCCTAAGCCGCAGTATTTT. It codes for CASSQDSGNPPKPQYF.

The chain joins TRBV19 to TRBJ2-2; the D gene is possibly TRBD2 (5 bases). Per the germline V gene, CDR1 is LNHDA and CDR2 is SQIVND (reference sequence). Trimming pared 4 bases from V and 7 bases from J, leaving 7 bases between. There are 12 residues in the CDR3. CDR3 amino acids: CASSTGNGELFF. The CDR3 DNA is TGTGCCAGTAGTACGGGAAACGGGGAGCTGTTTTTT.

This chain connects TRBV20-1 to TRBJ2-1; D is possibly TRBD1 or TRBD2 (5 bases each). With 2 bases removed from V and 10 bases from J, the gap between germline ends came to 15 bases. Germline-derived CDR1 and CDR2 are DFQATT and SNEGSKA (reference sequence). This CDR3 has 13 amino acids. CDR3 amino acids: CSARYQGRREQFF. DNA for the CDR3: TGCAGTGCTAGATACCAGGGTCGGAGGGAGCAGTTCTTC.

The chain joins TRBV6-1 to TRBJ2-7; D may be TRBD1 (5 bases). Germline CDR1 reads MNHNS; CDR2 reads SASEGT. The V and J ends lost 5 bases and 2 bases respectively, with 7 bases between them. This CDR3 is 12 amino acids long. The CDR3 DNA reads TGTGCCAGCAGTCACAGGACCTACGAGCAGTACTTC. As protein: CASSHRTYEQYF.

The chain employs TRBV11-3 and TRBJ2-1; D remains unclear. Germline CDR1 and CDR2: SGHNT and YENEEA. V was shortened by 1 base and J by 7 bases, with 14 bases between the two germline ends. This CDR3 has 15 residues. Here the CDR3 reads CASSLVRARYNEQFF. The CDR3, as DNA: TGTGCCAGCAGCTTAGTTCGGGCCCGTTATAATGAGCAGTTCTTC.